The rows below give T cell receptor beta chains drawn from one sample of a study of blood T cell repertoires in COVID-19. Assay used: immunoSEQ multiplex PCR; TCRdb lists only in-frame clones, some missing. The table has 180,000 or so clones, approximately 80% seen once. The sequencing sample was made of PBMCs or T cells enriched from blood (not recorded which). Receptors were obtained from a man aged 60-69 years who had been exposed to COVID-19. The CDR3 runs from the conserved cysteine through the conserved F or W. Fields, in order: V gene, CDR3 protein.

TRBV20-1,CSASPQAGYTF
TRBV27,CASGTPYEQYF
TRBV11-3,CASSLTGMDPEAFF
TRBV18,CASSPQRQGNEKLFF
TRBV7-6,CASSLNFEGGFSAGELFF
TRBV19,CASSRGQSNSNQPQHF
TRBV7-2,CASSLDSSSTNYGYTF
TRBV20-1,CSASGLPSSSYNEQFF
TRBV24-1,CATSDFGPRETQYF
TRBV12-5,CASGLGLAGADTQYF
TRBV7-9,CASTAPSSFQEPSSYEQYF
TRBV7-3,CASSPSGASYEQYF
TRBV5-6,CASSFTGGSQPQHF
TRBV29-1,CSVLAGGPLSEQFF
TRBV20-1,CSAPRDNEQFF